This entry describes one TCR beta chain. Antigen: not known. This record comes from a study of CD8+ T cells in alopecia areata. Study background: Percent of scalp involved defined treated patients' severity scores.

Points from the study as a whole: Having just one nonresponder leaves the connection between baseline CD8+ expansion and response unresolved.

Treatment of the sample: oral pan-JAK inhibitor, 5-10 mg twice daily. RNA extraction was followed by reverse transcription into cDNA, which acted as the sequencing template. Data came from immunoSEQ multiplex PCR; TCRdb stores just in-frame clones and leaves some out. The sample lists around 140,000 clones, around 50% occurring once. V was clipped by 4 bases and J by 5 bases, with 11 bases between them. CDR1 GTSNPN and CDR2 SVGIG come from the germline V gene (reference sequence). The length of the CDR3 is 13 residues. The source of this sequence is a human donor with alopecia areata. The chain employs TRBV30 and TRBJ2-2; weak D call: TRBD2 (6 bases). The starting material was CD8+ T cells sorted from blood, obtained at week 4, from a patient treated with tofacitinib. The CDR3 here is CAWMAGRTGELFF. CDR3 bases: TGTGCCTGGATGGCGGGGAGAACCGGGGAGCTGTTTTTT.